This T cell receptor (beta chain) was identified in a study of cytomegalovirus exposure and HLA in healthy donors. PCR employed 60 Vbeta and 13 Jbeta primers. Only in-frame clones appear in the TCRdb table, and some are missing; sequencing was by immunoSEQ multiplex PCR. The sample shows over 100,000 clones, about 70% of them seen only once. V shed 2 bases, J shed 7 bases, and the junction held 14 bases outside the gene matches. The CDR3 sequence is 15 residues long. In germline, CDR1 is GTSNPN, CDR2 SVGIG (reference sequence). This clonotype originated in a woman in her forties in good health and CMV-seropositive. The chain recombines TRBV30 with TRBJ2-7, with TRBD2 identical over 7 bases. Sequencing used PBMCs. The CDR3 DNA reads as TGTGCCTGGAGTTGGACTGGGAGGGCTCGATTGGAGCAGTACTTC. Residues: CAWSWTGRARLEQYF.